Below are 22 T cell receptor beta chains sequenced from a single sample in a study of metastatic and nonmetastatic thyroid tumors. TCRdb re-called clones via MiXCR from the PCR reads. The data show around 34,000 clones, over 15% seen once. Each patient went into thyroid surgery without having received any treatment. Source material: blood. These receptor sequences come from a female donor with papillary thyroid cancer or a benign thyroid nodule (not recorded which). Some clones in this sample may be carry-over from other donors' samples.

As regards this clone: This may come from a read error, since a much larger clone is one base off. This rearrangement joins TRBV4-2 to TRBJ2-2, with 9 nucleotides matching TRBD2. This CDR3 contains 16 residues. The germline V gene encodes CDR1 LGHNA and CDR2 YNFKEQ. The V gene end was trimmed by 8 bases and the J gene end by 6 bases; junction bases not matched to a gene: 13. The CDR3: CASHPVAGELSGELFF. DNA of the CDR3: TGTGCCAGCCACCCAGTAGCGGGAGAGTTGTCCGGGGAGCTGTTTTTT.

V is TRBV11-2 and J is TRBJ1-2; 7 nucleotides agree with TRBD1. V lost 3 bases, J lost 0 bases, and 4 bases stayed unmatched. CDR1 and CDR2 from the germline V gene are SGHAT and FQNNGV. The CDR3 length is 15 residues. The CDR3 here is CASSLEGASNYGYTF. For the CDR3, the DNA is TGTGCCAGCAGCTTGGAGGGGGCCTCTAACTATGGCTACACCTTC.

This clone was recorded at least ten times. The chain carries TRBV28 and TRBJ1-3; D remains unclear. Germline loops: CDR1 MDHEN, CDR2 SYDVKM. V lost 5 bases to trimming and J lost 4 bases, with 9 bases between them. CDR3 length: 13 residues. CDR3 sequence: CASSGGNGNTIYF. As DNA, the CDR3 is TGTGCCAGCAGTGGCGGGAACGGAAACACCATATATTTT.

In this sample, this clone turned up many times. The rearrangement joins TRBV28 to TRBJ1-1; no firm D call. The V end was cut by 4 bases, the J end by 7 bases, with 16 bases between. This CDR3 is 14 amino acids long. The germline CDR1 and CDR2 sequences are MDHEN and SYDVKM. CDR3 region: CASSSYQGRGEAFF. The CDR3 bases are TGTGCCAGCAGTTCATACCAAGGTCGGGGTGAAGCTTTCTTT.

The sample holds a few counts of this clone. The chain joins TRBV6-1 to TRBJ2-2, with 8 bases matching TRBD1. The CDR3 spans 14 residues. Germline values: CDR1 MNHNS, CDR2 SASEGT. Germline trimming cut 4 bases from V and 3 bases from J; bases unmatched to any gene: 1. DNA for the CDR3: TGTGCCAGCAGTGTGACAGGGGACACCGGGGAGCTGTTTTTT. Translating gives CASSVTGDTGELFF.

This rearrangement joins TRBV6-1 to TRBJ2-7, with a weak D call TRBD1 (6 bases). The V gene lost 6 bases and the J gene lost 2 bases, with 14 bases spanning the gap. The CDR3 has 14 residues. Germline-derived CDR1 and CDR2 are MNHNS and SASEGT. This CDR3 reads CASRDTGFPYEQYF. The CDR3, as DNA: TGTGCCAGCAGAGATACAGGGTTTCCCTACGAGCAGTACTTC.

The chain links TRBV13 to TRBJ1-4, with D tentatively TRBD1 (5 bases). Trimming took off 1 base at V and 8 bases at J, with 11 bases between the two ends. Germline assignment: CDR1 PRHDT and CDR2 FYEKMQ (reference sequence). This CDR3 is 14 amino acids long. For the CDR3, the DNA is TGTGCCAGCAGCTTAGTAGGGGTCCGGGAAAAACTGTTTTTT. Encoded protein: CASSLVGVREKLFF.

The chain has TRBV4-2 and TRBJ2-7; TRBD2 matches at 11 bases. The V gene end was trimmed by 4 bases and the J gene end by 4 bases; junction bases not matched to a gene: 6. Germline CDR1 LGHNA, CDR2 YNFKEQ. The CDR3 runs to 15 residues. The CDR3 spells CASSLGLAGGYEQYF. CDR3 sequence (DNA): TGTGCCAGCAGCCTGGGTCTAGCGGGAGGATACGAGCAGTACTTC.

The table lists this clone with many counts. The chain couples TRBV2 to TRBJ1-6; 8 bases agree with TRBD1. From germline, CDR1 is SNHLY and CDR2 FYNNEI. This CDR3 has 15 amino acids. J lost 10 bases, V lost 5 bases, and 10 bases had no gene match. The CDR3 coding sequence is TGTGCCAGCAGTCTACGGACAGGGATTGAATCACCCCTCCACTTT. This sequence encodes CASSLRTGIESPLHF.

This clone has only one observation. The chain uses TRBV20-1 and TRBJ1-3; 7 bases map to TRBD1. This CDR3 comprises 13 residues. Germline V gene lookup returns CDR1 DFQATT and CDR2 SNEGSKA (reference sequence). Trimming removed 5 bases from V and 4 bases from J; junction bases left unmatched: 5. CDR3 sequence: CSADQGGGNTIYF. The CDR3 nucleotides are TGCAGTGCTGACCAGGGGGGCGGAAACACCATATATTTT.

The chain combines TRBV11-3 with TRBJ2-2; 9 nucleotides align to TRBD1. The CDR3 covers 13 residues. In germline, CDR1 is SGHNT, CDR2 YENEEA. The trim removed 7 bases at V and 7 bases at J, leaving 4 bases unmatched. The CDR3, as DNA: TGTGCCAGCATGGACAGGGGTGGCGGGGAGCTGTTTTTT. Translated, it gives CASMDRGGGELFF. The complete variable domain, with remaining parts taken from reference TRBV11-3 and TRBJ2-2, reads EAGVVQSPRYKIIEKKQPVAFWCNPISGHNTLYWYLQNLGQGPELLIRYENEEAVDDSQLPKDRFSAERLKGVDSTLKIQPAELGDSAVYLCASMDRGGGELFFGEGSRLTVL.

This clone was seen ten or more times. CDR3 nucleotides: TGTGCCAGCAGTGAAGCGCAGAGCTACAATGAGCAGTTCTTC. Its translation is CASSEAQSYNEQFF. The chain is built from TRBV25-1 and TRBJ2-1; the D is unclear. Germline values: CDR1 MGHDK, CDR2 SYGVNS. V dropped 2 bases and J dropped 3 bases, with 8 bases sitting between them. The CDR3 has 14 residues. Combining the CDR3 with reference TRBV25-1 and TRBJ2-1 gives the whole variable domain EADIYQTPRYLVIGTGKKITLECSQTMGHDKMYWYQQDPGMELHLIHYSYGVNSTEKGDLSSESTVSRIRTEHFPLTLESARPSHTSQYLCASSEAQSYNEQFFGPGTRLTVL.

The chain joins TRBV6-4 to TRBJ2-7, with 7 bases lining up with TRBD2. Germline assignment: CDR1 MRHNA and CDR2 SNTAGT. The length of the CDR3 is 15 residues. Losses at the gene ends were 10 bases for V and 5 bases for J; bases not matched to a gene: 17. The CDR3, as DNA: TGTGCCATCACCCCCGGAGCGGGGTCATCACACGAGCAGTACTTC. It specifies CAITPGAGSSHEQYF.

At least ten counts were recorded for this clone. The chain uses TRBV12-3 or TRBV12-4 and TRBJ2-2, with D possibly matching TRBD1 (6 bases). The CDR3 runs 16 residues. V lost 1 base, J lost 5 bases, and 14 bases lay in between. The DNA for the CDR3 is TGTGCCAGCAGTTTAGTGCTACAGGGATCGACCGGGGAGCTGTTTTTT. Its protein is CASSLVLQGSTGELFF.

To note about this clone: No conserved phenylalanine or tryptophan ends this CDR3, so it is likely a read error. The chain employs TRBV5-5 and TRBJ2-7; 7 bases are shared with TRBD1. Germline V gene data show CDR1 as SGHKS and CDR2 as YYEKEE (reference sequence). The CDR3 is made up of 14 amino acids. CDR3 in DNA: TGTGTCAGCAGCCGGGACAGACCCTCCTACGAGCAGTACTCC. Translation: CVSSRDRPSYEQYS.

This clone has a count of ten or more. Additional DNA sequences in this sample encode the identical CDR3. The chain is built from TRBV18 and TRBJ1-5, with D perhaps TRBD1 (5 bases). Germline CDR1 and CDR2: KGHSH and LQKENI. This CDR3 contains 15 residues. Trimming cost V 6 bases and J 8 bases, with 20 bases left between them. The DNA for the CDR3 is TGTGCCAGCTCGTTCTCGACCCAGTCGGGGGAGCCCCAGCATTTT. Its translation is CASSFSTQSGEPQHF.

This clone was seen ten or more times. The V and J genes are TRBV11-2 and TRBJ2-1; D is uncertain. This CDR3 contains 12 residues. V was clipped by 4 bases and J by 7 bases, with 8 bases between them. Germline V gives CDR1 SGHAT, CDR2 FQNNGV. The DNA of the CDR3 is TGTGCCAGCAGCTGGGTCCGGAATGAGCAGTTCTTC. Translation: CASSWVRNEQFF.

This clone came up many times. V usage is TRBV6-5 and J usage is TRBJ2-1; 13 nucleotides agree with TRBD2. Germline V gene sequence: CDR1 MNHEY, CDR2 SVGAGI. The CDR3 contains 17 residues. V lost 1 base and J lost 7; bases outside the gene matches: 7. The CDR3 DNA reads TGTGCCAGCAGTTACTATAAGACTAGCGGGAGGACAAATGAGCAGTTCTTC. Translating gives CASSYYKTSGRTNEQFF.

This clone was seen at least ten times. The J gene is TRBJ2-1, the V gene TRBV7-8; D is possibly TRBD2 (6 bases). The CDR3 sequence is 13 residues long. Per the germline V gene, CDR1 is SGHVS and CDR2 is FQNEAQ. Between the trimmed V and J ends, which lost 5 bases and 5 bases, there was a span of 10 bases. For the CDR3, the DNA is TGTGCCAGCAGCCCGGAGGGAGACAATGAGCAGTTCTTC. This sequence encodes CASSPEGDNEQFF. Full variable domain (missing parts from reference TRBV7-8 and TRBJ2-1): GAGVSQSPRYKVAKRGQDVALRCDPISGHVSLFWYQQALGQGPEFLTYFQNEAQLDKSGLPSDRFFAERPEGSVSTLKIQRTQQEDSAVYLCASSPEGDNEQFFGPGTRLTVL.

The V and J genes are TRBV10-3 and TRBJ1-4, with unresolved D. The CDR3 runs to 13 residues. The V gene's germline CDR1 is ENHRY and CDR2 SYGVKD. V lost 2 bases and J lost 5, with 6 bases in between. CDR3 bases: TGTGCCATCAGTGAGAGTACAAATGAAAAACTGTTTTTT. It translates to CAISESTNEKLFF.

This clone was picked up many times. This chain uses TRBV18 with TRBJ1-6, with 9 bases lining up with TRBD1. Trimming at V came to 3 bases and at J to 11 bases, leaving 5 bases not matched to a gene. Germline CDR1 and CDR2: KGHSH and LQKENI. The CDR3 is 14 residues long. This CDR3 reads CASSPDRGRAPLHF. As DNA, the CDR3 is TGTGCCAGCTCACCGGACAGGGGAAGGGCACCCCTCCACTTT.

This clone was seen at least ten times. The rearrangement links TRBV4-1 to TRBJ2-1; D is possibly TRBD2 (5 bases). The CDR3 has 15 residues. V was pared by 3 bases and J by 6 bases, with 15 bases between. The V gene's germline CDR1 is MGHRA and CDR2 YSYEKL. CDR3 region: CASSQNPGMLNEQFF. The CDR3 coding sequence is TGCGCCAGCAGCCAGAACCCCGGGATGCTCAATGAGCAGTTCTTC.